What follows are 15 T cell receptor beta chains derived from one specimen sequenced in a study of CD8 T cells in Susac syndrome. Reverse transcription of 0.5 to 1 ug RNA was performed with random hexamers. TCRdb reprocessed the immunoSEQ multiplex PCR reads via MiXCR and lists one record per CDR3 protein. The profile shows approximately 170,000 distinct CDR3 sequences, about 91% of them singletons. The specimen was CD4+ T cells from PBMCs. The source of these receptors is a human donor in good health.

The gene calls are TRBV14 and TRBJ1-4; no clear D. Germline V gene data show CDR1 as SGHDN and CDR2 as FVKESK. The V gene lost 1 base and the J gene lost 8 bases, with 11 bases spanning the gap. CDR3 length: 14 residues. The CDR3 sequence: CASSQAGEYEKLFF. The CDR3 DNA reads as TGTGCCAGCAGCCAAGCTGGGGAATACGAAAAACTGTTTTTT.

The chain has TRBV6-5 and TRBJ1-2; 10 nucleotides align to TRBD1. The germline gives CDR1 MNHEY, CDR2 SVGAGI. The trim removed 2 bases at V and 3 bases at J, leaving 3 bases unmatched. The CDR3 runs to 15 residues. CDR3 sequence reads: CASSYATGGHYGYTF. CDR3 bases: TGTGCCAGCAGTTACGCGACAGGGGGCCACTATGGCTACACCTTC.

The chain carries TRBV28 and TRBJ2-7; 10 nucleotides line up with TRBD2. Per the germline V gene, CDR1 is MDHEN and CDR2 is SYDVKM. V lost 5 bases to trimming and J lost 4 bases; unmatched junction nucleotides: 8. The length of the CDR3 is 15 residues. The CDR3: CASSPLAGVRYEQYF. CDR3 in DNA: TGTGCCAGCAGTCCGCTAGCGGGAGTACGTTACGAGCAGTACTTC.

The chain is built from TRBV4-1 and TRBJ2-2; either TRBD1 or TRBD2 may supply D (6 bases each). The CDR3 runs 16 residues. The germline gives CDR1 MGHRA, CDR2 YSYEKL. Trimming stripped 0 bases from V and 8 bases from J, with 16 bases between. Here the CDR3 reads CASSQEAWGAGGELFF. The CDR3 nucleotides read TGCGCCAGCAGCCAAGAAGCCTGGGGGGCGGGAGGGGAGCTGTTTTTT.

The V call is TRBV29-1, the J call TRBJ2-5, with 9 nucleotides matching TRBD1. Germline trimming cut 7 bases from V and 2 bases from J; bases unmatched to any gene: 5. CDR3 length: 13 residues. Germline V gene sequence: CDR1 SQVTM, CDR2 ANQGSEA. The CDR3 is CSGGDRVQETQYF. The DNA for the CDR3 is TGCAGCGGGGGGGACAGGGTTCAAGAGACCCAGTACTTC.

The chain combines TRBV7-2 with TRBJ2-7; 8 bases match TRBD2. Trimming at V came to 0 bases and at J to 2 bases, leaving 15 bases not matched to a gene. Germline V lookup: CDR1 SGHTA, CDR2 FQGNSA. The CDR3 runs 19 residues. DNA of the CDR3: TGTGCCAGCAGCTTAGCGAGCCATTTGGGCGGGAGGTATCCCTACGAGCAGTACTTC. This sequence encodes CASSLASHLGGRYPYEQYF.

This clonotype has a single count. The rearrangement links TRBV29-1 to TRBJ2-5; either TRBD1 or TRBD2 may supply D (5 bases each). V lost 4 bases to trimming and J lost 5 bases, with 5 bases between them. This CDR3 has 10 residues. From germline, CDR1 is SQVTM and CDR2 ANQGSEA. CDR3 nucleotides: TGCAGCGTTGGGGGGGAGACCCAGTACTTC. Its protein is CSVGGETQYF.

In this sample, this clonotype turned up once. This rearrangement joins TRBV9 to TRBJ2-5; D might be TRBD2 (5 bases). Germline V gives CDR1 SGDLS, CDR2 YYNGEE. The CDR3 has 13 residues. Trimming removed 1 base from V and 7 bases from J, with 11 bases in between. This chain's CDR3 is CASSVTTGGTQYF. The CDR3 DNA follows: TGTGCCAGCAGCGTAACTACTGGAGGGACCCAGTACTTC.

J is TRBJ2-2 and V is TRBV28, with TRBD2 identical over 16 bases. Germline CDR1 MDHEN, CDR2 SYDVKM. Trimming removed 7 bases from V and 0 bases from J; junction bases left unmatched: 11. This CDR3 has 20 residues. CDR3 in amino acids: CASKPWGTSGRAANTGELFF. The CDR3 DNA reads TGTGCCAGCAAGCCATGGGGGACTAGCGGGAGGGCCGCGAACACCGGGGAGCTGTTTTTT. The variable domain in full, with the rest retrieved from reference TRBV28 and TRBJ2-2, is DVKVTQSSRYLVKRTGEKVFLECVQDMDHENMFWYRQDPGLGLRLIYFSYDVKMKEKGDIPEGYSVSREKKERFSLILESASTNQTSMYLCASKPWGTSGRAANTGELFFGEGSRLTVL.

CDR3 amino acids: CATSDGRRGHTDTQYF. The CDR3, as DNA: TGTGCCACCAGTGATGGCCGCAGGGGCCACACAGATACGCAGTATTTT. This sequence joins TRBV24-1 and TRBJ2-3, with D possibly matching TRBD1 (6 bases). The CDR3 totals 16 residues. Trimming took off 3 bases at V and 2 bases at J, with 14 bases between the two ends. Germline V gene sequence: CDR1 KGHDR, CDR2 SFDVKD.

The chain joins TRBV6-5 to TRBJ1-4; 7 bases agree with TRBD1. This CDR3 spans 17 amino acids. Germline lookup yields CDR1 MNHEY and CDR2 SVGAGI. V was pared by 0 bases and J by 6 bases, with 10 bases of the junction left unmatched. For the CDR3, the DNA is TGTGCCAGCAGTTACTCAGTTTTACAGGGGAACTATGAAAAACTGTTTTTT. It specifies CASSYSVLQGNYEKLFF.

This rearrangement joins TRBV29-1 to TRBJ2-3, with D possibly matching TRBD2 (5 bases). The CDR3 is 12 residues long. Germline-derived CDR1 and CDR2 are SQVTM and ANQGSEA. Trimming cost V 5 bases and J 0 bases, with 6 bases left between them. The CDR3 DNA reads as TGCAGCGTTACGGGAAGCACAGATACGCAGTATTTT. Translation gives CSVTGSTDTQYF.

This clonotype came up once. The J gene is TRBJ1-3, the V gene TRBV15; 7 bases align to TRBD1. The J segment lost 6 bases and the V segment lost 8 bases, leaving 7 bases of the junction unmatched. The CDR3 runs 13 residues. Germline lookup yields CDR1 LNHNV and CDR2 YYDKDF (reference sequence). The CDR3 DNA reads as TGTGCCACCGGTACAGGGGACGAAAACACCATATATTTT. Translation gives CATGTGDENTIYF.

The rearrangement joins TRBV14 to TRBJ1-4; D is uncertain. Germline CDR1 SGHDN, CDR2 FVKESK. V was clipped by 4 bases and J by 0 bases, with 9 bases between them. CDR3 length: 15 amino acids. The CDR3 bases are TGTGCCAGCAGCCGCTATACAGCAACTAATGAAAAACTGTTTTTT. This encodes CASSRYTATNEKLFF.

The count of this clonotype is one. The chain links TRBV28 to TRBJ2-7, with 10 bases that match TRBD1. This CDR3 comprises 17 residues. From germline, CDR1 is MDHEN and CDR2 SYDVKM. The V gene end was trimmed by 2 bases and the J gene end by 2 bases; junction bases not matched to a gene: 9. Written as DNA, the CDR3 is TGTGCCAGCAGTTTAGTCGTTTGGGGGACAGGGGCCTACGAGCAGTACTTC. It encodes CASSLVVWGTGAYEQYF. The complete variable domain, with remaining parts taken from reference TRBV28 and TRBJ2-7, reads DVKVTQSSRYLVKRTGEKVFLECVQDMDHENMFWYRQDPGLGLRLIYFSYDVKMKEKGDIPEGYSVSREKKERFSLILESASTNQTSMYLCASSLVVWGTGAYEQYFGPGTRLTVT.